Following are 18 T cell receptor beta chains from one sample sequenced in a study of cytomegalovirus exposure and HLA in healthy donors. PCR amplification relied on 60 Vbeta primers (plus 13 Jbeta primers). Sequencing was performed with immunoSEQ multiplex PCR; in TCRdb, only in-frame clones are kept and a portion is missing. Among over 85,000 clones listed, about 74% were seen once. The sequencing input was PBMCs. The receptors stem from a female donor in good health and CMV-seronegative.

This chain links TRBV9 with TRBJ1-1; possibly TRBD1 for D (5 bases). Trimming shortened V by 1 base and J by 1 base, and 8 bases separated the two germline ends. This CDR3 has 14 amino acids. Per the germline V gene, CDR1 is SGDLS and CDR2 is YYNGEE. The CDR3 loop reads CASSVTGKNTEAFF. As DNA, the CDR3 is TGTGCCAGCAGCGTAACAGGAAAGAACACTGAAGCTTTCTTT.

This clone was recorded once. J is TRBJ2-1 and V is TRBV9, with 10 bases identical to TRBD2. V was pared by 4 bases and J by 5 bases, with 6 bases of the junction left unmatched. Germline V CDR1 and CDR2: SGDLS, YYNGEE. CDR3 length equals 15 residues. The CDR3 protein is CASSPSSGRNNEQFF. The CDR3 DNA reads TGTGCCAGCAGCCCAAGTAGCGGGAGGAACAATGAGCAGTTCTTC.

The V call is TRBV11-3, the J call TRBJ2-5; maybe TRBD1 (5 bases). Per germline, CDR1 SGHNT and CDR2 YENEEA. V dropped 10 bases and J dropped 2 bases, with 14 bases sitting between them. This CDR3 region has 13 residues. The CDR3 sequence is CAIAMGRQETQYF. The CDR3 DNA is TGTGCCATCGCGATGGGGCGACAAGAGACCCAGTACTTC.

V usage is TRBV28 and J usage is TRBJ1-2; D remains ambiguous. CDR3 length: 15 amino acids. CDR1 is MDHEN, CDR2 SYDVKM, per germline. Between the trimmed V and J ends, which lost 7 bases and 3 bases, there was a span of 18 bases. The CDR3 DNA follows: TGTGCCAGCACCCCGGCCGGGATAGACTACTATGGCTACACCTTC. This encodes CASTPAGIDYYGYTF.

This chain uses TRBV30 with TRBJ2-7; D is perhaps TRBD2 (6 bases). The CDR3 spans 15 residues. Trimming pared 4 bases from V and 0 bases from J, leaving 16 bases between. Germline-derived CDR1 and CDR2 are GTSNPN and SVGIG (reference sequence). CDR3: CAWNPRDGSSYEQYF. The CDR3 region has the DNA TGTGCCTGGAATCCCCGCGACGGGAGCTCCTACGAGCAGTACTTC.

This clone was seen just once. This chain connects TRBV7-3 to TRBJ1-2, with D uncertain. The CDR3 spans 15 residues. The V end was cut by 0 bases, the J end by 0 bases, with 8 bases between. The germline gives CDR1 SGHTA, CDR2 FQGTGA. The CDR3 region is CASSLTPRSNYGYTF. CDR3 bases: TGTGCCAGCAGCTTAACTCCCAGATCTAACTATGGCTACACCTTC.

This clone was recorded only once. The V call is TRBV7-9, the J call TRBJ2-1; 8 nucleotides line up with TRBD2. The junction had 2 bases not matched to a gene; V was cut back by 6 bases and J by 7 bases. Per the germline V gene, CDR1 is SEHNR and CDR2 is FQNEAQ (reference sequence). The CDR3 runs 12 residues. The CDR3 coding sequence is TGTGCCAGCAGGAGACTAGCGAATGAGCAGTTCTTC. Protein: CASRRLANEQFF.

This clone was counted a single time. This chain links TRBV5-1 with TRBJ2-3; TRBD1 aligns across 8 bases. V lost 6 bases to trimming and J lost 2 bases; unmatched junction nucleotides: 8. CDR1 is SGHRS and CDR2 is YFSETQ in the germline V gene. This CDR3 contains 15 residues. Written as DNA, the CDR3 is TGCGCCAGCACCTACTCCAGGGGGCACACAGATACGCAGTATTTT. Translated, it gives CASTYSRGHTDTQYF.

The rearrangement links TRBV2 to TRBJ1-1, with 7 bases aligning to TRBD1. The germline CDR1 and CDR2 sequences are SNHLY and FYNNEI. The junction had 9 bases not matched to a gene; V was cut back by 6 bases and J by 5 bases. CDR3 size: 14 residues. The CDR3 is CASRLTGYWTEAFF. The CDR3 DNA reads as TGTGCCAGCAGACTGACAGGGTATTGGACTGAAGCTTTCTTT.

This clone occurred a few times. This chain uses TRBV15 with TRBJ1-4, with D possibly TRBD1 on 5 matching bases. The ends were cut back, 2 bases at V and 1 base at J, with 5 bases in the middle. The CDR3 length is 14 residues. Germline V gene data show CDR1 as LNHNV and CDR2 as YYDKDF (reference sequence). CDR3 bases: TGTGCCACCAGCAGACAGGGAACTAATGAAAAACTGTTTTTT. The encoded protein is CATSRQGTNEKLFF.

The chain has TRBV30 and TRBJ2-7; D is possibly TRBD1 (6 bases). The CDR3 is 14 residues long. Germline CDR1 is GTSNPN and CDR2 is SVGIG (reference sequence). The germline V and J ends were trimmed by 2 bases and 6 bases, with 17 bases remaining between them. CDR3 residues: CAWSRGTPSAEQYF. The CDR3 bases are TGTGCCTGGAGTAGGGGGACCCCCTCCGCCGAGCAGTACTTC.

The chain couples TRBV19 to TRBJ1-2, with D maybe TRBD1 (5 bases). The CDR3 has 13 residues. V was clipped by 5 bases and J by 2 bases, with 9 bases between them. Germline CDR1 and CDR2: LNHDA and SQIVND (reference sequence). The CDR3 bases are TGTGCCAGTAGTGTCCAGGGAAACTATGGCTACACCTTC. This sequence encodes CASSVQGNYGYTF.

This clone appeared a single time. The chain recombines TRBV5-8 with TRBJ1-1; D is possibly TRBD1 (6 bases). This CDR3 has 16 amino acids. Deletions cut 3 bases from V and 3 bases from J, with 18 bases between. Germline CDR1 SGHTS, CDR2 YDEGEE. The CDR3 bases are TGTGCCAGCAGCTCTCCGATACGTTACAGGGACACTGAAGCTTTCTTT. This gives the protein CASSSPIRYRDTEAFF.

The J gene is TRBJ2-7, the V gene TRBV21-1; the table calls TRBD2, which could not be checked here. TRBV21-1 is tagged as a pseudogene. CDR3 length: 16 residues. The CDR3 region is CASNPPWVGLQYEQYF. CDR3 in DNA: TGTGCCAGCAACCCCCCCTGGGTAGGACTACAATACGAGCAGTACTTC.

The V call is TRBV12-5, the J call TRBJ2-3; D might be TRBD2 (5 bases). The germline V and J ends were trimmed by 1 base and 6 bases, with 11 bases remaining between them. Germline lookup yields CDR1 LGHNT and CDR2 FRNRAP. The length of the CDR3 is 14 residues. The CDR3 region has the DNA TGTGCTAGTGGTTTGGGAAGAGAGCGGGATACGCAGTATTTT. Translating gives CASGLGRERDTQYF.

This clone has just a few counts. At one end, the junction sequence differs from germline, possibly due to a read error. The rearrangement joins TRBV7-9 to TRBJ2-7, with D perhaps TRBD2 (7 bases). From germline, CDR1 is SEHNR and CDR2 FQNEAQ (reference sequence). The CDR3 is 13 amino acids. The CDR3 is CSSSWGGAGEQYF. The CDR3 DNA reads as TGTTCCAGCAGCTGGGGGGGGGCCGGGGAGCAGTACTTC. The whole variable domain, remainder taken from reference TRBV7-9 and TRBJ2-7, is DTGVSQNPRHKITKRGQNVTFRCDPISEHNRLYWYRQTLGQGPEFLTYFQNEAQLEKSRLLSDRFSAERPKGSFSTLEIQRTEQGDSAMYLCSSSWGGAGEQYFGPGTRLTVT.

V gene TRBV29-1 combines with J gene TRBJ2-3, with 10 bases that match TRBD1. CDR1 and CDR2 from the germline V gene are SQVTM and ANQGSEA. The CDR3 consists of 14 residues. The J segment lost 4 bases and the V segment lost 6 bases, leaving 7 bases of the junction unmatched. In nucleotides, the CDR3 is TGCAGCGTCGAGGGACAGGGGAGGGCAGATACGCAGTATTTT. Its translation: CSVEGQGRADTQYF.

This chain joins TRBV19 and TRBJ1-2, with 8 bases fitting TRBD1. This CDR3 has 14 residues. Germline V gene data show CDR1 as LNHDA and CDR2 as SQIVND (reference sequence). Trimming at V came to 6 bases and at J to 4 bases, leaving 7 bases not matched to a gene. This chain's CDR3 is CASSRGQGLYGYTF. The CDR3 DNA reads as TGTGCCAGTAGCAGAGGACAGGGCCTCTATGGCTACACCTTC.